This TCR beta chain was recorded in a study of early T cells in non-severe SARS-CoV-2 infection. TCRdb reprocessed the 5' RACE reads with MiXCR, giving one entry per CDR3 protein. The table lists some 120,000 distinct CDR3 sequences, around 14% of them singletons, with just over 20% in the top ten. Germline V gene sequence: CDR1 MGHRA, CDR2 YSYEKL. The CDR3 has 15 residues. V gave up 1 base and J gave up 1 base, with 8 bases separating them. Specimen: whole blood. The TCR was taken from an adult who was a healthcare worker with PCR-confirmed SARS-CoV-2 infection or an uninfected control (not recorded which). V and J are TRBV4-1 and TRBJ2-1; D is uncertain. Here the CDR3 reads CASSQGPVSYNEQFF. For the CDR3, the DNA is TGCGCCAGCAGCCAAGGCCCTGTATCCTACAATGAGCAGTTCTTC.